Listed below are T cell receptor beta chains from one sample, sequenced in a study of blood T cells in healthy people across ages. TCRdb reprocessed the 5' RACE reads via MiXCR and lists one record per CDR3 protein. The sample carries 1.6 million or so distinct CDR3 sequences, around 35% recorded once. The sequenced material came from blood. Source of these receptors: a woman aged 25 to 39 in good health. CDR3s include the opening cysteine and the closing phenylalanine or tryptophan. Each record gives: V gene, D gene, J gene, clone size, CDR3 protein, CDR3 DNA. The D gene is left open where the match is weak. The size entry is marked missing in some rows and otherwise reads once, few, many or a size class.

TRBV4-2,TRBD1,TRBJ2-1,.,CASSPGTGHEQFF,TGTGCCAGCAGCCCGGGGACAGGGCATGAGCAGTTCTTC
TRBV29-1,.,TRBJ1-2,many,CSDAHIGASGYTF,TGCAGCGATGCTCACATTGGGGCAAGCGGCTACACCTTC
TRBV6-1,.,TRBJ1-5,.,CASSLTPTTVFSNQPQHF,TGTGCCAGCAGCCTTACCCCCACTACAGTCTTTAGCAATCAGCCCCAGCATTTT
TRBV28,.,TRBJ2-7,few,CASGPSDKAYEQYF,TGTGCCAGCGGGCCTTCGGACAAAGCCTACGAGCAGTACTTC
TRBV12-3/TRBV12-4,TRBD1,TRBJ2-3,.,CASSLQTGQGGSDTQYF,TGTGCCAGCAGTTTACAGACGGGACAGGGGGGCTCAGATACGCAGTATTTT
TRBV18,.,TRBJ2-5,.,CASSGDVSQVQETQYF,TGTGCCAGCTCAGGGGACGTTAGCCAAGTCCAAGAGACCCAGTACTTC
TRBV6-1,.,TRBJ2-3,.,CASSDSRDWDTQYF,TGTGCCAGCAGTGATTCTAGGGATTGGGATACGCAGTATTTT
TRBV27,TRBD2,TRBJ2-2,.,CASILKGGGERLAAYINTGELFF,TGTGCCAGCATCCTTAAAGGGGGCGGGGAGAGACTAGCGGCCTACATTAACACCGGGGAGCTGTTTTTT
TRBV6-1,TRBD1,TRBJ2-1,.,CATRDRGHTGGSGEVNEQFF,TGTGCCACCCGGGACAGGGGGCACACAGGAGGGAGCGGAGAGGTTAATGAGCAGTTCTTC
TRBV2,TRBD1,TRBJ2-1,few,CANRQGGYNEQFF,TGTGCCAATCGACAGGGGGGTTACAATGAGCAGTTCTTC
TRBV5-1,TRBD1,TRBJ2-7,many,CASSWGQGPYEQYF,TGTGCCAGCAGTTGGGGACAGGGTCCCTACGAGCAGTACTTC
TRBV20-1,.,TRBJ1-3,.,CSARRGGPGNTIYF,TGCAGTGCTAGACGGGGCGGGCCTGGAAACACCATATATTTT
TRBV27,.,TRBJ2-5,.,CASSLSGSGQETQYF,TGTGCCAGCAGTTTATCGGGTAGCGGTCAAGAGACCCAGTACTTC
TRBV6-1,TRBD1,TRBJ1-5,.,CASSRGTVDSNQPQHF,TGTGCCAGCAGCAGGGGGACGGTTGATAGCAATCAGCCCCAGCATTTT
TRBV3-1,.,TRBJ2-5,.,CASSQPPTMVGKEAQYF,TGTGCCAGCAGCCAACCCCCGACTATGGTAGGCAAAGAGGCCCAGTACTTC
TRBV7-6,.,TRBJ2-3,many,CASSLDFAGTSTDTQYF,TGTGCCAGCAGCTTAGATTTTGCGGGGACTAGCACAGATACGCAGTATTTT
TRBV20-1,.,TRBJ2-1,few,CSASPRAGTDYNEQFF,TGCAGTGCTAGCCCCCGGGCCGGGACTGACTACAATGAGCAGTTCTTC
TRBV7-8,.,TRBJ2-3,many,CASSHDLRGTQYF,TGTGCCAGCAGCCACGACTTGCGGGGTACGCAGTATTTT
TRBV11-2,.,TRBJ2-1,.,CASSLFRGQGSNEQFF,TGTGCCAGCAGCTTATTCCGGGGTCAGGGGAGCAATGAGCAGTTCTTC
TRBV2,TRBD1,TRBJ2-4,few,CASSATGNKNIQYF,TGTGCCAGCAGTGCGACAGGGAACAAAAACATTCAGTACTTC
TRBV20-1,TRBD1,TRBJ2-5,.,CSARDRTGEETQYF,TGCAGTGCTAGAGATAGGACAGGGGAAGAGACCCAGTACTTC
TRBV7-9,.,TRBJ2-4,.,CASSPRTTPIDIQYF,TGTGCCAGCAGCCCTCGGACGACCCCGATAGACATTCAGTACTTC
TRBV25-1,TRBD1,TRBJ2-1,.,CASSTGTGQFF,TGTGCCAGCAGCACCGGGACAGGTCAGTTCTTC
TRBV2,.,TRBJ2-4,few,CASSELVSPLAKNIQYF,TGTGCCAGCAGTGAATTGGTCAGCCCTCTAGCCAAAAACATTCAGTACTTC
TRBV20-1,.,TRBJ1-5,.,CSARDPRRGSNQPQHF,TGCAGTGCTAGAGACCCCCGACGGGGTAGCAATCAGCCCCAGCATTTT
TRBV10-3,.,TRBJ2-6,few,CAISYPGANVLTF,TGTGCCATCAGTTACCCTGGGGCCAACGTCCTGACTTTC
TRBV12-3/TRBV12-4,TRBD1,TRBJ2-1,many,CASFSRQGNEQFF,TGTGCCAGCTTTAGTAGACAGGGTAATGAGCAGTTCTTC
TRBV6-6,.,TRBJ2-3,few,CASSADGGAFTDTQYF,TGTGCCAGCAGTGCCGATGGGGGGGCTTTCACAGATACGCAGTATTTT
TRBV5-8,.,TRBJ2-2,few,CASSFLVGELFF,TGTGCCAGCAGCTTTCTAGTGGGGGAGCTGTTTTTT
TRBV14,TRBD1,TRBJ2-6,.,CASGRIRDSLWGANVLTF,TGTGCCAGCGGCCGAATCCGGGACAGCCTCTGGGGGGCCAACGTCCTGACTTTC
TRBV3-1,.,TRBJ1-4,.,CASSREGHSNEKLFF,TGTGCCAGCAGCCGAGAGGGACATAGTAATGAAAAACTGTTTTTT
TRBV20-1,.,TRBJ1-2,few,CSARRAQANYGYTF,TGCAGTGCTAGACGGGCTCAAGCTAACTATGGCTACACCTTC
TRBV28,TRBD1,TRBJ1-2,.,CASSPPGQGRRYTF,TGTGCCAGCAGCCCTCCAGGACAGGGCAGAAGGTACACCTTC
TRBV29-1,.,TRBJ1-2,.,CSVEVLTNKEGYTF,TGCAGCGTTGAAGTTTTAACTAATAAAGAGGGCTACACCTTC
TRBV5-1,.,TRBJ1-3,few,CASSLNVERNTIYF,TGCGCCAGCAGCTTGAACGTCGAAAGAAACACCATATATTTT
TRBV3-1,.,TRBJ2-1,.,CASSQVFDRISYEQFF,TGTGCCAGCAGCCAAGTTTTCGACAGGATCTCCTACGAGCAGTTCTTC
TRBV14,TRBD1,TRBJ1-1,.,CASSRIGQGNAEAFF,TGTGCCAGCAGCCGAATAGGACAGGGGAATGCTGAAGCTTTCTTT
TRBV6-1,.,TRBJ2-7,.,CASRGGGLPEQYF,TGTGCCAGCAGGGGGGGGGGGCTACCCGAGCAGTACTTC
TRBV10-3,.,TRBJ1-2,.,CAISEIGQRANYGYTF,TGTGCCATCAGCGAGATAGGACAGAGAGCTAACTATGGCTACACCTTC
TRBV28,.,TRBJ1-5,.,CASTTGRSYSNQPQHF,TGTGCCAGCACAACTGGACGGTCCTATAGCAATCAGCCCCAGCATTTT
TRBV27,.,TRBJ1-1,few,CASRPAGGRTEAFF,TGTGCCAGCAGACCTGCCGGGGGTCGGACTGAAGCTTTCTTT
TRBV6-1,.,TRBJ1-2,.,CASSWGGSSSNYGYTF,TGTGCCAGCAGTTGGGGCGGATCATCATCTAACTATGGCTACACCTTC
TRBV6-2/TRBV6-3,.,TRBJ1-2,many,CASSGLNYGYTF,TGTGCCAGCAGCGGACTTAACTATGGCTACACCTTC
TRBV12-3/TRBV12-4,.,TRBJ2-6,.,CASSPQDSGANVRTF,TGTGCCAGCAGTCCCCAAGACTCTGGGGCCAACGTCCGGACTTTC
TRBV6-1,TRBD2,TRBJ2-3,.,CASSPFSGGVGTDTQYF,TGTGCCAGCAGTCCGTTTAGCGGGGGAGTTGGTACAGATACGCAGTATTTT
TRBV5-4,TRBD2,TRBJ2-7,once,CASSSSGGLPYEQYF,TGTGCCAGCAGCTCTAGCGGGGGGCTTCCCTACGAGCAGTACTTC
TRBV3-1,TRBD2,TRBJ2-5,.,CASSQELAGVQETQYF,TGTGCCAGCAGCCAAGAGTTAGCGGGGGTCCAAGAGACCCAGTACTTC
TRBV5-1,TRBD1,TRBJ1-2,.,CASSSRTGGNDGYTF,TGCGCCAGCAGCTCTAGGACAGGGGGCAACGATGGCTACACCTTC
TRBV29-1,TRBD1,TRBJ1-1,.,CSVGRQGTEAFF,TGCAGCGTTGGGCGACAGGGCACTGAAGCTTTCTTT
TRBV28,.,TRBJ2-4,many,CASSLYGSDIQYF,TGTGCCAGCAGTTTATACGGGAGTGACATTCAGTACTTC
TRBV7-6,.,TRBJ2-7,.,CASSAASQLPNEQYF,TGTGCCAGCAGCGCCGCTTCCCAGCTTCCCAACGAGCAGTACTTC
TRBV5-1,TRBD1,TRBJ2-7,.,CASRPGTGNPEQYF,TGTGCCAGCAGGCCCGGGACAGGTAACCCTGAGCAGTACTTC
TRBV10-3,.,TRBJ2-5,.,CATRGARWQETQYF,TGTGCGACCAGGGGCGCCCGGTGGCAAGAGACCCAGTACTTC
TRBV11-2,.,TRBJ1-4,.,CASSRAAGDEKLFF,TGTGCCAGCAGCCGGGCAGCGGGGGACGAAAAACTGTTTTTT